This T cell receptor beta chain was profiled in a study of blood T cell repertoires in COVID-19. This CDR3 region has 11 residues. Germline CDR1 reads ENHRY; CDR2 reads SYGVKD. Trimming cost V 11 bases and J 2 bases; bases outside gene matches: 3. This table comes from immunoSEQ multiplex PCR, and its TCRdb copy is limited to in-frame clones, with some not included. Of roughly 190,000 clones listed, roughly 76% are singletons. Patients from Seattle were sampled longitudinally, starting during active infection. J is TRBJ2-7 and V is TRBV10-3; TRBD1 agrees at 7 bases. The TCR originated in a woman aged 40 to 50 with COVID-19, enrolled during active disease. Sequenced material: peripheral blood. The DNA of the CDR3 is TGTGCCTCGGGACAGACCTACGAGCAGTACTTC. Amino acid sequence: CASGQTYEQYF.